A selection of T cell receptor beta chains follows, all from one sample in a study of blood T cell repertoires in COVID-19. The data were produced by immunoSEQ multiplex PCR, yet TCRdb's version contains in-frame clones alone and is incomplete. The sample includes 75,000 or so clones, 87% seen only once; the top ten take over 4%. The sample consisted of peripheral blood. Receptors originate from a woman older than 75 with active or convalescent COVID-19. Both conserved end residues are part of each CDR3. The D gene is left open where the match is weak. The listing skips clone size in some rows; elsewhere it reads once, few, many or a size class.

clone_size	v_call	j_call	d_call	cdr3_nt	cdr3_aa
.	TRBV28	TRBJ1-1	.	TGTGCCAGCAGTTTGGGCCTGAACACTGAAGCTTTCTTT	CASSLGLNTEAFF
.	TRBV24-1	TRBJ2-2	.	TGTGCCACCAGAGGAGGCACCGGGGAGCTGTTTTTT	CATRGGTGELFF
.	TRBV6-5	TRBJ2-2	TRBD2	TGTGCCAGCACCCTTTTCCGGGAGGTGGGCGGGGAGCTGTTTTTT	CASTLFREVGGELFF
once	TRBV7-3	TRBJ1-2	TRBD1	TGTGCCAGCAGCTTATCTGGGACAGGTTCTACCTACACCTTC	CASSLSGTGSTYTF
medium-sized	TRBV3-1/TRBV3-2	TRBJ2-3	TRBD2	TGTGCCAGCAGCCGAGCGGGGGCGGGAGCGGAGTGGGATACGCAGTATTTT	CASSRAGAGAEWDTQYF
.	TRBV24-1	TRBJ2-3	TRBD1	TGTGCCACCAGTGATCCAGGGGGCGTTTCGTTGGGATTAGGTACGCAGTATTTT	CATSDPGGVSLGLGTQYF
once	TRBV18	TRBJ2-7	TRBD1	TGTGCCAGCTCATCCCCCGGGACAGAATACTACGAGCAGTACTTC	CASSSPGTEYYEQYF
.	TRBV10-3	TRBJ2-1	TRBD2	TGTGCCATCAGTGACCCGGGACGGCGGGGGAACAATGAGCAGTTCTTC	CAISDPGRRGNNEQFF
.	TRBV10-3	TRBJ1-1	TRBD1	TGTGCCATCAGGGACAGGGCGACTATTGAAGCTTTCTTT	CAIRDRATIEAFF
once	TRBV5-1	TRBJ2-5	TRBD2	TGCGCCAGCAGCTTTAGCGGGAGGGTGGAGACCCAGTACTTC	CASSFSGRVETQYF
.	TRBV24-1	TRBJ2-1	TRBD2	TGTGCCACCAGCCCCCCCCGGACAGCTAGCGGGAGGCATGAGCAGTTCTTC	CATSPPRTASGRHEQFF
.	TRBV4-3	TRBJ2-2	.	TGCGCCAGCAGCCAATCGGCTGGGGCAGGCGGGGAGCTGTTTTTT	CASSQSAGAGGELFF
.	TRBV5-1	TRBJ2-3	.	TGCGCCAGCAGCTTGCTTGGGGCCCTACAGTATTTT	CASSLLGALQYF
few	TRBV19	TRBJ1-2	TRBD1	TGTGCCAGTAGTCCGCGACAGGGGATTAGGTTCGACTACACCTTC	CASSPRQGIRFDYTF
.	TRBV6-5	TRBJ2-7	TRBD1	TGTGCCAGCAGACGCGGGACAGGTGCAGGATACGAGCAGTACTTC	CASRRGTGAGYEQYF
.	TRBV4-2	TRBJ1-4	.	TGTGCCAGCAGCCAAGGACAGGCCCTGGAGGAAAAACTGTTTTTT	CASSQGQALEEKLFF
.	TRBV28	TRBJ1-2	.	TGTGCCAGCAGGGCAGGGCGAGCTAACTATGGCTACACCTTC	CASRAGRANYGYTF
.	TRBV2	TRBJ2-1	TRBD2	TGTGCCAGCAGCCTTAGCGGGAGGGCCTACAATGAGCAGTTCTTC	CASSLSGRAYNEQFF
.	TRBV19	TRBJ2-7	TRBD1	TGTGCCAGTAGTTCCCGGACAGGAGGAAACCCCTACGAGCAGTACTTC	CASSSRTGGNPYEQYF
.	TRBV28	TRBJ1-1	.	TGTGCCAGCAGCGGGAGAACTGAAGCTTTCTTT	CASSGRTEAFF
.	TRBV5-4	TRBJ2-3	TRBD2	TGTGCCAGCAGCTTGAAGGTTAGCGGGGGGGGCACAGATACGCAGTATTTT	CASSLKVSGGGTDTQYF
.	TRBV28	TRBJ2-2	.	TGTGCCAGCAGCCTAGGGGTTCCCACCGGGGAGCTGTTTTTT	CASSLGVPTGELFF
.	TRBV6-5	TRBJ1-6	.	TGTGCCAGCAGTAGGGGTGGTTATAATTCACCCCTCCACTTT	CASSRGGYNSPLHF
.	TRBV7-2	TRBJ1-6	TRBD1	TGTGCCAGCAAAACCGGGACAGGGGGTTCACCCCTCCACTTT	CASKTGTGGSPLHF